This T cell receptor beta chain was sequenced in a study of T cells in Graves' hyperthyroidism and ophthalmopathy. Study findings and constraints: The model foresaw ophthalmopathy a median around 6.8 months prior to onset.

The table lists this clonotype with many counts. What it recognizes is unknown. Used for diagnoses were clinical symptoms, serum thyroxine and TRAb, thyroid ultrasound and orbital computed tomography. RNA transcripts yielded amplified TCR beta CDR3 regions. First-round RT-PCR targeting the TCR CDR3 was performed with the HTBI primer set. TCRdb reanalysed the multiplex PCR reads using MiXCR and keeps one entry per CDR3 protein. The sample contains 350,000 to 400,000 distinct CDR3 sequences, around 14% of which appear only once. The TCR sequence derives from a woman in her thirties with Graves' hyperthyroidism. Sequencing was carried out using blood.

The CDR3 nucleotides are TGTGCCAGCACCCCCACAGGGGATGAGCAGTACTTC. Translated, it gives CASTPTGDEQYF. The chain has TRBV7-9 and TRBJ2-7; TRBD1 matches at 7 bases. This CDR3 spans 12 amino acids. Germline CDR1 is SEHNR and CDR2 is FQNEAQ (reference sequence). V lost 7 bases, J lost 7 bases, and 7 bases stayed unmatched. Supplemented by reference TRBV7-9 and TRBJ2-7, the full variable domain reads DTGVSQNPRHKITKRGQNVTFRCDPISEHNRLYWYRQTLGQGPEFLTYFQNEAQLEKSRLLSDRFSAERPKGSFSTLEIQRTEQGDSAMYLCASTPTGDEQYFGPGTRLTVT.